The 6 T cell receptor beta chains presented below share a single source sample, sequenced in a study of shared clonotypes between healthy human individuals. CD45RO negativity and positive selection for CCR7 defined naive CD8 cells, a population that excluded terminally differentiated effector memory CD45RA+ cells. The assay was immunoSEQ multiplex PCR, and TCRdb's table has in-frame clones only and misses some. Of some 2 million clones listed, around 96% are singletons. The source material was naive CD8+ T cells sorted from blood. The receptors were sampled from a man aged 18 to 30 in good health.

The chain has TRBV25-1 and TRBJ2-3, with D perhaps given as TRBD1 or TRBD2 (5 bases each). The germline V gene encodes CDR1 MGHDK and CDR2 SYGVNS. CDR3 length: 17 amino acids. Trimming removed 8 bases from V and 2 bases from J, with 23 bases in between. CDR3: CASEGPGTKGPTDTQYF. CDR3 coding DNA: TGTGCCAGCGAGGGGCCAGGAACCAAGGGGCCCACAGATACGCAGTATTTT.

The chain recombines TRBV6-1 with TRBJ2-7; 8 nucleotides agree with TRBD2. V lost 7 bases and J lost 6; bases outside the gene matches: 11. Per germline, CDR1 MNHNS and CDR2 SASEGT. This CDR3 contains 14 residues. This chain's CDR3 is CASKSGGAGFEQYF. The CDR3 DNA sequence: TGTGCCAGCAAGTCCGGGGGGGCAGGGTTCGAGCAGTACTTC.

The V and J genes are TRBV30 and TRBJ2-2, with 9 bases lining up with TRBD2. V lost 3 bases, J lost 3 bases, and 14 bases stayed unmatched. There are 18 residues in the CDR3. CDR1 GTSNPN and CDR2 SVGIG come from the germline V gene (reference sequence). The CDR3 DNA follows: TGTGCCTGGAGCCCTGGTCCGCCCGGGACTAGCTACACCGGGGAGCTGTTTTTT. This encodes CAWSPGPPGTSYTGELFF.

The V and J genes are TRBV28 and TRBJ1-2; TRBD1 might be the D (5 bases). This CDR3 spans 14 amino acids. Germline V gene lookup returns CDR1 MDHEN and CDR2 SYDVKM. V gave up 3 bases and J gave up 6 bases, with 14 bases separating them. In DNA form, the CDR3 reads TGTGCCAGCAGTTTGTTGGCGAGGGGTGATGGCTACACCTTC. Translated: CASSLLARGDGYTF.

The CDR3 DNA reads as TGTGCCATCAGTGAGGGGGGGACCTACGAGCAGTACTTC. Amino acid sequence: CAISEGGTYEQYF. V is TRBV10-3 and J is TRBJ2-7, with a weak D call TRBD2 (6 bases). Germline loops: CDR1 ENHRY, CDR2 SYGVKD. This CDR3 has 13 amino acids. The germline V and J ends were trimmed by 2 bases and 2 bases, with 7 bases remaining between them.

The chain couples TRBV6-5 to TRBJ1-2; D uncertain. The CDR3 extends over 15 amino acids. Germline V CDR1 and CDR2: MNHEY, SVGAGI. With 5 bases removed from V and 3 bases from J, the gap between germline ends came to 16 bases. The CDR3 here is CASSARWAIYYGYTF. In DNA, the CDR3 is TGTGCCAGCAGTGCCCGTTGGGCGATTTACTATGGCTACACCTTC.